One and the same sample provided the 21 T cell receptor beta chains below, sequenced in a study of cytomegalovirus exposure and HLA in healthy donors. Vbeta (60) and Jbeta (13) primers were used in the PCR. The assay was immunoSEQ multiplex PCR, and TCRdb's table has in-frame clones only and misses some. The table records 140,000 to 150,000 clones, around 67% of them present only once. Material: PBMCs. These receptors were obtained from a woman younger than 35 in good health and CMV-seronegative.

CDR3 nucleotide sequence: TGCGCCAGCTCGGAAGGGACTGTAAACACCATATATTTT. Translated, it gives CASSEGTVNTIYF. V usage is TRBV5-1 and J usage is TRBJ1-3; possibly TRBD1 for D (5 bases). Trimming took off 7 bases at V and 6 bases at J, with 14 bases between the two ends. The CDR3 is 13 amino acids. CDR1 is SGHRS and CDR2 is YFSETQ in the germline V gene.

The J gene is TRBJ2-5, the V gene TRBV10-3, with 8 nucleotides matching TRBD2. Germline V gene lookup returns CDR1 ENHRY and CDR2 SYGVKD. The CDR3 covers 20 residues. Losses at the gene ends were 6 bases for V and 0 bases for J; bases not matched to a gene: 21. DNA for the CDR3: TGTGCCATCAGCGCCCCCCTTTCTGTGGTTAGCGGGGAGAACCAAGAGACCCAGTACTTC. Translated, it gives CAISAPLSVVSGENQETQYF.

V is TRBV7-9 and J is TRBJ1-3, with D possibly being TRBD1 (6 bases). V was clipped by 4 bases and J by 0 bases, with 16 bases between them. The CDR3 runs 17 residues. Per germline, CDR1 SEHNR and CDR2 FQNEAQ (reference sequence). Written as DNA, the CDR3 is TGTGCCAGCAGCTCCGGGTTGGGGGGGCCCTCTGGAAACACCATATATTTT. Translation: CASSSGLGGPSGNTIYF.

The count of this clone is one. The V and J genes are TRBV28 and TRBJ1-6; a possible D gene is TRBD1 (5 bases). Germline loops: CDR1 MDHEN, CDR2 SYDVKM. V was shortened by 6 bases and J by 10 bases, with 19 bases between the two germline ends. CDR3 size: 15 residues. The CDR3 DNA reads TGTGCCAGCAGCTCCAGAGCACAGGTATTATCACCCCTCCACTTT. Translated, it gives CASSSRAQVLSPLHF.

V is TRBV7-2 and J is TRBJ2-2; 11 nucleotides line up with TRBD2. The CDR3 totals 18 residues. V was pared by 5 bases and J by 3 bases, with 11 bases of the junction left unmatched. Germline V gives CDR1 SGHTA, CDR2 FQGNSA. CDR3 in DNA: TGTGCCAGCAGCCTTACTAGCGGGAGAGTCCGGGACACCGGGGAGCTGTTTTTT. Residues: CASSLTSGRVRDTGELFF.

The V and J genes are TRBV28 and TRBJ1-1; D gene ambiguous. There are 14 residues in the CDR3. V was clipped by 3 bases and J by 10 bases, with 18 bases between them. Germline loops: CDR1 MDHEN, CDR2 SYDVKM. CDR3 DNA sequence: TGTGCCAGCAGTTTCGTAAGGATTGGAGTTGGAGCTTTCTTT. Protein product: CASSFVRIGVGAFF.

The genes are TRBV4-3 and TRBJ2-5; 11 nucleotides agree with TRBD2. The V and J ends lost 1 base and 1 base, in that order; junction bases with no gene match: 5. The CDR3 covers 17 residues. From germline, CDR1 is LGHNA and CDR2 YSLEER. This chain's CDR3 is CASSQVGLAGTQETQYF. The CDR3 coding sequence is TGCGCCAGCAGCCAAGTAGGACTAGCGGGCACCCAAGAGACCCAGTACTTC.

This clone was recorded only once. CDR3 loop: CASGSPGGANTEAFF. CDR3 bases: TGTGCCAGCGGCAGCCCAGGGGGAGCGAACACTGAAGCTTTCTTT. The V call is TRBV6-5, the J call TRBJ1-1; 7 bases match TRBD1. This CDR3 is 15 amino acids long. Germline lookup yields CDR1 MNHEY and CDR2 SVGAGI. V was pared by 8 bases and J by 1 base, with 10 bases of the junction left unmatched.

The chain recombines TRBV5-1 with TRBJ2-3, with D perhaps TRBD1 (5 bases). V was clipped by 0 bases and J by 4 bases, with 12 bases between them. The CDR3 has 15 amino acids. The germline V gene has CDR1 SGHRS and CDR2 YFSETQ. This CDR3 reads CASSLEGVEADTQYF. CDR3 bases: TGCGCCAGCAGCTTGGAAGGGGTAGAGGCAGATACGCAGTATTTT.

V gene TRBV10-2 combines with J gene TRBJ2-2, with 8 bases matching TRBD1. After removal of 7 bases from V and 6 bases from J, the junction contained 7 bases not matched to a gene. There are 14 residues in the CDR3. Germline CDR1 and CDR2: WSHSY and SAAADI. The CDR3 region has the DNA TGCGCCAGCAAGGAGGGACAGGTCCCCGGGGAGCTGTTTTTT. Encoded protein: CASKEGQVPGELFF.

The chain uses TRBV28 and TRBJ2-7, with 10 bases that match TRBD1. The CDR3 loop spans 12 amino acids. From germline, CDR1 is MDHEN and CDR2 SYDVKM. J was trimmed by 2 bases and V by 8 bases; bases with no gene match: 0. The CDR3 region has the DNA TGTGCCAGCGGGACAGGGGCCTACGAGCAGTACGTC. Translating gives CASGTGAYEQYV.

V is TRBV6-1 and J is TRBJ1-1; D is ambiguous. This CDR3 is 15 amino acids long. With 8 bases removed from V and 1 base from J, the gap between germline ends came to 17 bases. Germline CDR1 reads MNHNS; CDR2 reads SASEGT. The CDR3 DNA reads as TGTGCCAGCGTTAAGGGTGGGAGAGGGAACACTGAAGCTTTCTTT. This gives the protein CASVKGGRGNTEAFF.

The rearrangement joins TRBV5-4 to TRBJ2-1; 8 positions agree with TRBD2. J gave up 8 bases and V 4 bases, and 17 bases lay outside the gene matches. Germline V gene data show CDR1 as SGHNT and CDR2 as YYREEE (reference sequence). The length of the CDR3 is 17 residues. The CDR3 DNA is TGTGCCAGCAGCCCTCCACGGGGGAGCGGGAGCAGCGATGAGCAGTTCTTC. Its protein is CASSPPRGSGSSDEQFF.

The chain employs TRBV2 and TRBJ2-3; 7 nucleotides match TRBD2. CDR1 is SNHLY, CDR2 FYNNEI, per germline. The CDR3 consists of 15 residues. The trim removed 8 bases at V and 3 bases at J, leaving 11 bases unmatched. CDR3 loop: CASVPWEGLTDTQYF. In DNA form, the CDR3 reads TGTGCCAGCGTACCTTGGGAGGGTTTAACAGATACGCAGTATTTT.

This chain links TRBV5-6 with TRBJ1-5; 12 nucleotides agree with TRBD1. The CDR3 totals 15 residues. Germline CDR1 reads SGHDT; CDR2 reads YYEEEE. Germline trimming cut 4 bases from V and 11 bases from J; bases unmatched to any gene: 10. The CDR3 sequence is CASSLGQGAGRAQHF. For the CDR3, the DNA is TGTGCCAGCAGCCTGGGACAGGGGGCGGGTCGGGCCCAGCATTTT.

The count of this clone is one. The chain joins TRBV18 to TRBJ1-2, with D possibly matching TRBD1 (5 bases). CDR3 size: 15 residues. Germline CDR1 KGHSH, CDR2 LQKENI. V was shortened by 2 bases and J by 6 bases, with 16 bases between the two germline ends. The CDR3 loop reads CASSPGDGGFNGYTF. In DNA, the CDR3 is TGTGCCAGCTCACCAGGGGACGGGGGATTCAATGGCTACACCTTC.

The rearrangement uses TRBV7-6 and TRBJ1-4; a weak D match, TRBD1 (5 bases). The CDR3 runs to 15 residues. The V gene's germline CDR1 is SGHVS and CDR2 FNYEAQ. Trimming took 10 bases from V and 7 from J, leaving 22 bases between them. The chain's CDR3 is CATQSGGRGREKLFF. The CDR3 DNA sequence: TGTGCCACCCAATCCGGGGGGAGGGGTCGTGAAAAACTGTTTTTT.

The CDR3 region has the DNA TGTGCCAGCAGTGGCGGCAGGGTAGGGGAGCAGTACTTC. Protein product: CASSGGRVGEQYF. The chain couples TRBV28 to TRBJ2-7; tentatively, D is TRBD1 (5 bases). Trimming took 5 bases from V and 7 from J, leaving 15 bases between them. CDR1 and CDR2 from the germline V gene are MDHEN and SYDVKM. This CDR3 contains 13 residues.

V gene TRBV5-4 combines with J gene TRBJ1-5; no firm D call. V lost 3 bases and J 2 bases, leaving 6 bases between the germline ends. The germline gives CDR1 SGHNT, CDR2 YYREEE (reference sequence). The CDR3 is 13 amino acids. The chain's CDR3 is CASSYGGNQPQHF. The CDR3 DNA reads as TGTGCCAGCAGCTACGGAGGCAATCAGCCCCAGCATTTT. Using reference TRBV5-4 and TRBJ1-5 for the parts outside the CDR3, the full variable domain is ETGVTQSPTHLIKTRGQQVTLRCSSQSGHNTVSWYQQALGQGPQFIFQYYREEENGRGNFPPRFSGLQFPNYSSELNVNALELDDSALYLCASSYGGNQPQHFGDGTRLSIL.

The rearrangement uses TRBV10-3 and TRBJ2-2, with 7 bases identical to TRBD1. CDR1 and CDR2 (germline): ENHRY, SYGVKD. V lost 6 bases, J lost 8 bases, and 15 bases stayed unmatched. This CDR3 comprises 16 residues. This CDR3 reads CAIRRTGQTIGGELFF. The DNA of the CDR3 is TGTGCCATCAGACGGACAGGACAAACAATTGGAGGGGAGCTGTTTTTT.

This clone was found a few times. The chain employs TRBV18 and TRBJ1-1; TRBD1 aligns across 7 bases. In germline, CDR1 is KGHSH, CDR2 LQKENI. V was pared by 5 bases and J by 11 bases, with 5 bases of the junction left unmatched. This CDR3 has 11 amino acids. In DNA, the CDR3 is TGTGCCAGCTCAGATACAGGGGCGGCTTTCTTT. It yields the protein CASSDTGAAFF.